This TCR beta chain was sequenced for a study of blood T cells in healthy people across ages (dated by TCRdb to between 2015 and 2017). In the study overall: In model experiments, roughly one uniquely barcoded TCR beta cDNA molecule per two T cells was captured by template switching. Donors of different ages were randomly distributed across sequencing lanes to avoid experimental bias. The study analyzed two additional independent replicas of 1 million unique cDNA reads from the same blood draw for two donors, one aged 18 to 29 and one aged 80 or older. Four age groups were formed from the donors: young (average approximately 15 years), middle-aged (just under 40), aged (roughly 56) and long-lived (roughly 88). Age-related changes in TCR beta repertoire diversity were measured in the study by deep sequencing normalized with unique cDNA molecular identifiers.

Via the germline V gene, CDR1 is SGHRS and CDR2 YFSETQ. Trimmed from V: 5 bases; trimmed from J: 2 bases; junction bases lacking a gene match: 9. The CDR3, cysteine through phenylalanine, is 16 amino acids long. The retained sequence is limited to the CDR3, 48 bases, with the frame set at the first base. Turning to this clonotype: No cognate antigen has been identified for it. Base quality data are lacking; no much larger clone is found one base away.

Receptor amplification or capture employed 5' RACE. A second PCR of about 6 to 11 cycles was performed with a sample-barcoded 5' primer and a J-beta primer mix. A template-switch 5' adaptor carrying 12 random nucleotides introduced a unique molecular identifier onto each TCR beta cDNA molecule. Each sample yielded at least 2.5 million CDR3-containing paired-end reads. The Mint cDNA synthesis kit, primed by a TRBC-specific oligonucleotide, was used to synthesize first-strand cDNA from all RNA. Following uracil-DNA glycosylase treatment, a first 18-cycle PCR with universal primers M1SS and BC2_uni_R was performed on all cDNA. As for how the authors treated the data: For normalization, 1 million high-quality reads were randomly selected from each sample, with every read carrying a distinct molecular identifier. Reads sharing molecular identifiers were discarded rather than binned into consensus sequences. MiTCR, set to a Q25 quality threshold and the strictest error-elimination algorithm, was used for CDR3 identification, clonotype clustering and error correction. Lower-bound total TCR beta diversity was estimated with a nonparametric unseen species model using Euler transformation. TCRdb reran the public reads through fastp at Q25 and MiXCR, keeping productive beta chains. Rows merge per CDR3 protein into single entries with the most common DNA and genes. TCRdb's processing, not the study's, gives the V and J calls here. This sample holds around 2 million distinct CDR3 sequences; approximately 39% were observed only once. 20% to 25% of the sample lies in the top ten.

The donors were a few dozen Caucasian individuals from Russia, aged roughly 6 to 90 years, who were systemically healthy. Around 10 milliliters of peripheral blood were collected from each donor into EDTA-treated Vacutainer tubes. Ficoll-Paque density-gradient centrifugation was used to isolate PBMCs, with at least 6 million obtained per sample. Total RNA, at least 6 micrograms per sample, was extracted from PBMCs with Trizol reagent. For every donor, flow cytometry on a PBMC aliquot measured the percentage of naive CD45RAhigh/CD27high T cells. The paper as a whole reports these results and caveats: The percentage of naive T cells measured by flow cytometry correlated strongly with observed TCR beta diversity. Conclusive comparison of naive and antigen-experienced compartments was prevented by the profiling of bulk unsorted PBMCs. Compared with the aged group, the long-lived group had more naive CD4+ T cells, fewer expanded clones and increased TCR diversity, a pattern suggesting age selection. Observed TCR beta diversity per million T cells fell roughly linearly with age, and a significant reduction was already apparent by age roughly 40. Because the CMV infection status of the donors was unknown, age-related changes in expanded clonotypes may potentially have been confounded. Total diversity estimates from one million sequenced T cells were considered lower bounds and underestimates.

Sequenced material: blood. The TCR was taken from a human donor in good health. The receptor chain draws on TRBV5-1 and TRBJ2-3; TRBD1 lines up with 9 middle nucleotides. The CDR3 sequence is CASSYLGTGTTDTQYF. The nucleotide sequence reads TGCGCCAGCAGTTATCTTGGGACAGGGACCACAGATACGCAGTATTTT.